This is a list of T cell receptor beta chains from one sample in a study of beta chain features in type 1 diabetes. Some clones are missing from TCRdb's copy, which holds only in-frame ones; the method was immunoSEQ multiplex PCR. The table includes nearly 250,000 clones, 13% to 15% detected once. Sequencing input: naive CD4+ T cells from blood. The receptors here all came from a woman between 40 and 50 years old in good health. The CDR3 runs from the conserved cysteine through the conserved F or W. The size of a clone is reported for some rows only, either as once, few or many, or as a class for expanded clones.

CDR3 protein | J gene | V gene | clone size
CASSQTGSGRTYEQYF | TRBJ2-7 | TRBV7-2 | .
CASRTRGSGANVLTF | TRBJ2-6 | TRBV5-8 | .
CTSSQLPGTANTEAFF | TRBJ1-1 | TRBV1 | few
CASSFGGTDTQYF | TRBJ2-3 | TRBV7-9 | many
CASWTGGYEQYF | TRBJ2-7 | TRBV27 | .
CASSAREHNSPLHF | TRBJ1-6 | TRBV13 | .
CASSEVRGGGAELFF | TRBJ2-2 | TRBV2 | .
CASSSTGGGTDTQYF | TRBJ2-3 | TRBV5-4 | .
CASSQDLRTANEAFF | TRBJ1-1 | TRBV4-3 | few
CASSSPGAGYQETQYF | TRBJ2-5 | TRBV19 | .
CASSQAGTGVYGYTF | TRBJ1-2 | TRBV14 | .
CASSPQEASGQYF | TRBJ2-5 | TRBV9 | .
CASSTTGSGNTIYF | TRBJ1-3 | TRBV6-5 | .
CASSYLRAAVNQPQHF | TRBJ1-5 | TRBV6-6 | few
CASSAGQQNEKLFF | TRBJ1-4 | TRBV5-1 | few
CATGDRGKQPQHF | TRBJ1-5 | TRBV19 | .
CASTGGYTEAFF | TRBJ1-1 | TRBV18 | few
CAGSYSGANVLTF | TRBJ2-6 | TRBV9 | .
CAIRDIYEQYF | TRBJ2-7 | TRBV10-3 | .
CASSLGTGSPTDTQYF | TRBJ2-3 | TRBV11-2 | few
CASSAGGLTEAFF | TRBJ1-1 | TRBV10-1 | few
CASSLVVAGGQGNGYTF | TRBJ1-2 | TRBV7-6 | few
CASSLQGNTEAFF | TRBJ1-1 | TRBV14 | .
CASSSKTGTYEQYF | TRBJ2-7 | TRBV7-2 | few
CASRSQADTQYF | TRBJ2-3 | TRBV6-5 | few
CASSMTRARGTEAFF | TRBJ1-1 | TRBV7-2 | .
CARSLDLAGAIRPNEQFF | TRBJ2-1 | TRBV5-3 | .
CASSSTSGGYNEQFF | TRBJ2-1 | TRBV7-9 | many
CASSQTGQGAKQYF | TRBJ2-7 | TRBV6-4 | .
CASSTDRVGEQYF | TRBJ2-7 | TRBV2 | .
CASSWGGPTDTQYF | TRBJ2-3 | TRBV6-1 | .
CASSHDRGNSPLHF | TRBJ1-6 | TRBV6-5 | few
CASSPVEPSYEQYF | TRBJ2-7 | TRBV9 | few
CASSDSGKGAINYGYTF | TRBJ1-2 | TRBV25-1 | few
CASSQKLAGGRNQPQHF | TRBJ1-5 | TRBV4-1 | .
CASSLMAGLNYEQYF | TRBJ2-7 | TRBV11-2 | few
CASSQEIADYEQYF | TRBJ2-7 | TRBV4-1 | .
CASSEIPPGSLPYEQYF | TRBJ2-7 | TRBV6-1 | few
CASSRTTAGNTEAFF | TRBJ1-1 | TRBV25-1 | few
CASSLRTGTGLAGYQETQYF | TRBJ2-5 | TRBV19 | .
CASRDRINEQYF | TRBJ2-7 | TRBV6-6 | .
CASSVLAGVLYEQYF | TRBJ2-7 | TRBV5-1 | few
CATSTAGTGHNEQFF | TRBJ2-1 | TRBV15 | .
CASSVVTSGTDTQYF | TRBJ2-3 | TRBV9 | few
CASSFGTGELFF | TRBJ2-2 | TRBV7-2 | .
CASTQTGGNTEAFF | TRBJ1-1 | TRBV2 | .
CASSFSWTGKSYEQYF | TRBJ2-7 | TRBV27 | .
CASSLETGNTEAFF | TRBJ1-1 | TRBV7-9 | few
CASSVAGLVYNEQFF | TRBJ2-1 | TRBV9 | few
CASSLGGPSSYNEQFF | TRBJ2-1 | TRBV5-1 | .
CASSRGPSYNEQFF | TRBJ2-1 | TRBV14 | .
CASSLPGQVYNEQFF | TRBJ2-1 | TRBV6-1 | few
CASSKNPGLQETQYF | TRBJ2-5 | TRBV5-4 | .
CASSPGQSSYEQYF | . | TRBV18 | .
CASSLAPGNTGELFF | TRBJ2-2 | TRBV7-2 | .